What follows is one T cell receptor beta chain and its context. Its antigen is not known. Method: immunoSEQ multiplex PCR; TCRdb's copy keeps in-frame clones and lacks some. This sample has around 110,000 clones, with around nine tenths found just once. This specimen comes from a study of graft-versus-host responses after intestinal transplantation. Regarding the study as a whole: Early post-transplant HvG declines tracked with peak circulating GvH clone levels.

The receptor's source is a human donor who received an intestinal transplant. Source: unstimulated CD4+ T cells sorted from spleen or lymph node cells, taken before intestinal transplant.

The CDR3 bases are TGTGCCAGCTCACCACGTTTCAGGGACAACGAGCAGTACTTC. Protein: CASSPRFRDNEQYF. This rearrangement joins TRBV18 to TRBJ2-5, with TRBD1 as a possible D gene (6 bases). Near its end, the DNA agrees better with TRBJ2-7, so the J call may be wrong. Germline V gene data show CDR1 as KGHSH and CDR2 as LQKENI. CDR3 size: 14 residues.